The sequence of this T cell receptor (beta chain) was determined in a study of shared T cell receptors in the human thymus. Produced via immunoSEQ multiplex PCR; TCRdb's table is partial and in-frame only. The sample contains approximately 730,000 clones, 75% to 90% of which appear only once. The CDR3 length is 17 residues. With 4 bases removed from V and 4 bases from J, the gap between germline ends came to 22 bases. Germline V CDR1 and CDR2: SGHDN, FVKESK. These data are also associated with another study on human thymus T cells.

The rearrangement joins TRBV14 to TRBJ2-5, with D tentatively TRBD2 (7 bases). The clonotype was recovered from a girl under three years old with a congenital heart defect. Source material: thymocytes. CDR3 sequence: CASSPKGGEPLRETQYF. The DNA of the CDR3 is TGTGCCAGCAGCCCAAAGGGGGGGGAACCATTGCGAGAGACCCAGTACTTC.